One T cell receptor beta chain is described in this entry. The sample comes from a study of T cell clusters in autoimmune cytopenias. Multiplex touch-down PCR amplified TRB using TRB-A and TRB-B pools in one tube. TCRdb derives one entry per CDR3 protein from the multiplex PCR reads, leaving out DNA. Its table lists roughly 10,000 distinct CDR3 sequences. The CDR3 loop spans 16 amino acids. The germline gives CDR1 SEHNR, CDR2 FQNEAQ (reference sequence). TRB was amplified from about 260 ng of peripheral blood genomic DNA per sample. The same data also contributed to another study, on T cell repertoires in aging, cancer and after chemotherapy. This second study notes: Healthy donor repertoires were recorded over several months to years and showed clear clonal overlap.

V and J are TRBV7-9 and TRBJ2-3; TCRdb names TRBD2, which stays unverified in the absence of DNA. The sequence derives from a human donor in good health. The sequenced sample was peripheral blood. This CDR3 is CASSFVTSGGADTQYF.